A selection of T cell receptor beta chains follows, all from one sample in a study of T cell responses to AZD1222 COVID-19 vaccine. Sequencing used immunoSEQ multiplex PCR; TCRdb keeps in-frame clones, though not all of them. The sample shows some 110,000 clones, roughly 85% of them seen only once. The sample here was peripheral blood, taken on day 0 of MenACWY control vaccination. The receptors come from an adult in good health. Both conserved end residues are part of each CDR3. A D gene is named only where the DNA matches it firmly. Not every row has a clone size; where given, it reads once, few, many or a size class.

J: TRBJ1-3
D: .
V: TRBV29-1
size: .
CDR3: CSVGFSGNTIYF
DNA: TGCAGCGTTGGGTTTAGCGGAAACACCATATATTTT

J: TRBJ2-2
D: .
V: TRBV5-1
size: .
CDR3: CASSRYLNTGELFF
DNA: TGCGCCAGCAGCCGGTACCTTAACACCGGGGAGCTGTTTTTT

J: TRBJ2-2
D: TRBD1
V: TRBV28
size: .
CDR3: CASRPGTGSTGELFF
DNA: TGTGCCAGCAGACCCGGGACAGGGAGCACCGGGGAGCTGTTTTTT

J: TRBJ2-5
D: TRBD1
V: TRBV5-1
size: .
CDR3: CASSGGDRVETQYF
DNA: TGCGCCAGCAGCGGGGGGGACAGGGTTGAGACCCAGTACTTC

J: TRBJ1-6
D: .
V: TRBV18
size: .
CDR3: CASSPGPPARENSPLHF
DNA: TGTGCCAGCTCACCGGGACCCCCGGCGAGAGAAAATTCACCCCTCCACTTT

J: TRBJ1-2
D: .
V: TRBV10-3
size: once
CDR3: CAISADPPYGYTF
DNA: TGTGCCATCAGTGCGGATCCTCCATATGGCTACACCTTC

J: TRBJ1-2
D: TRBD1
V: TRBV7-9
size: .
CDR3: CASSSGQNYGYTF
DNA: TGTGCCAGCAGCTCGGGACAGAACTATGGCTACACCTTC

J: TRBJ2-1
D: TRBD2
V: TRBV18
size: few
CDR3: CASSPRVTGTFRRGVPNEQFF
DNA: TGTGCCAGCTCACCACGGGTGACAGGAACCTTCCGGCGGGGGGTACCCAATGAGCAGTTCTTC

J: TRBJ2-3
D: .
V: TRBV6-5
size: .
CDR3: CASTFAASRKDTQYF
DNA: TGTGCCAGCACATTCGCGGCTAGCCGGAAAGATACGCAGTATTTT

J: TRBJ1-2
D: TRBD1
V: TRBV7-9
size: .
CDR3: CASSTRGGQGPRYGYTF
DNA: TGTGCCAGCAGCACACGAGGGGGACAGGGGCCCCGGTATGGCTACACCTTC

J: TRBJ1-6
D: .
V: TRBV6-2/TRBV6-3
size: .
CDR3: CASSYGQGIGSPLHF
DNA: TGTGCCAGCAGTTACGGGCAGGGGATAGGTTCACCCCTCCACTTT

J: TRBJ2-5
D: .
V: TRBV6-5
size: .
CDR3: CASTLGTVQETQYF
DNA: TGTGCCAGCACCCTCGGGACGGTTCAAGAGACCCAGTACTTC

J: TRBJ2-7
D: TRBD1
V: TRBV12-3/TRBV12-4
size: .
CDR3: CASSPGGIYEQYF
DNA: TGTGCCAGCAGTCCAGGGGGCATCTACGAGCAGTACTTC

J: TRBJ1-2
D: .
V: TRBV19
size: .
CDR3: CASSKSSLGFGYGYTF
DNA: TGTGCCAGTAGTAAATCTTCATTGGGGTTCGGCTATGGCTACACCTTC

J: TRBJ1-1
D: TRBD1
V: TRBV5-4
size: .
CDR3: CASSLDRVGAFF
DNA: TGTGCCAGCAGCCTTGACAGGGTGGGAGCTTTCTTT

J: TRBJ2-2
D: TRBD2
V: TRBV7-3
size: few
CDR3: CASSHQTSGATGELFF
DNA: TGTGCCAGCAGCCACCAGACTAGCGGGGCGACCGGGGAGCTGTTTTTT

J: TRBJ1-4
D: .
V: TRBV5-1
size: .
CDR3: CASSPEGSANEKLFF
DNA: TGCGCCAGCAGCCCCGAAGGGAGTGCTAATGAAAAACTGTTTTTT

J: TRBJ2-5
D: TRBD1
V: TRBV4-2
size: .
CDR3: CASSLRDRGETQYF
DNA: TGTGCCAGCAGCCTCCGGGACAGGGGAGAGACCCAGTACTTC

J: TRBJ1-3
D: TRBD1
V: TRBV5-1
size: .
CDR3: CASSPGTGINTIYF
DNA: TGCGCCAGCAGCCCCGGGACAGGGATAAACACCATATATTTT

J: TRBJ1-1
D: .
V: TRBV18
size: .
CDR3: CASSPNAEVTEAFF
DNA: TGTGCCAGCTCACCCAACGCGGAGGTCACTGAAGCTTTCTTT

J: TRBJ1-5
D: .
V: TRBV6-5
size: once
CDR3: CASTFGNQPQHF
DNA: TGTGCCAGCACCTTTGGGAATCAGCCCCAGCATTTT

J: TRBJ1-6
D: .
V: TRBV7-9
size: .
CDR3: CASSLGEGRNSPLHF
DNA: TGTGCCAGCAGCTTAGGGGAGGGGCGGAATTCACCCCTCCACTTT

J: TRBJ2-3
D: TRBD2
V: TRBV27
size: .
CDR3: CASRKAGGGTDTQYF
DNA: TGTGCCAGCAGAAAAGCGGGGGGCGGCACAGATACGCAGTATTTT

J: TRBJ2-3
D: .
V: TRBV6-5
size: .
CDR3: CASSYKAYTSTDTQYF
DNA: TGTGCCAGCAGTTATAAGGCCTACACTAGCACAGATACGCAGTATTTT

J: TRBJ1-5
D: TRBD1
V: TRBV15
size: .
CDR3: CATSRGTVSNQPQHF
DNA: TGTGCCACCAGCCGCGGGACAGTTAGCAATCAGCCCCAGCATTTT

J: TRBJ2-5
D: .
V: TRBV7-2
size: .
CDR3: CASSLVWGTQYF
DNA: TGTGCCAGCAGCTTAGTCTGGGGGACCCAGTACTTC

J: TRBJ2-1
D: TRBD2
V: TRBV6-6
size: .
CDR3: CASSYPAGATNNEQFF
DNA: TGTGCCAGCAGTTACCCAGCGGGGGCCACAAACAATGAGCAGTTCTTC

J: TRBJ2-3
D: .
V: TRBV30
size: .
CDR3: CAWSRISTDTQYF
DNA: TGTGCCTGGAGTCGGATTAGCACAGATACGCAGTATTTT

J: TRBJ1-5
D: .
V: TRBV28
size: .
CDR3: CASSFGGHGQPQHF
DNA: TGTGCCAGCAGTTTTGGGGGGCACGGTCAGCCCCAGCATTTT

J: TRBJ1-5
D: .
V: TRBV4-1
size: .
CDR3: CASSQFDRRSNQPQHF
DNA: TGCGCCAGCAGCCAATTTGACAGGAGAAGCAATCAGCCCCAGCATTTT

J: TRBJ2-7
D: .
V: TRBV27
size: .
CDR3: CASSLSETAYEQYF
DNA: TGTGCCAGCAGTTTGTCCGAGACAGCCTACGAGCAGTACTTC

J: TRBJ1-1
D: TRBD1
V: TRBV18
size: .
CDR3: CASSPRSGGNTEAFF
DNA: TGTGCCAGCTCACCACGGTCAGGGGGAAACACTGAAGCTTTCTTT

J: TRBJ2-7
D: .
V: TRBV7-2
size: .
CDR3: CASSPPAYEQYF
DNA: TGTGCCAGCAGCCCCCCCGCCTACGAGCAGTACTTC

J: TRBJ1-2
D: .
V: TRBV11-2
size: .
CDR3: CASSLVGVGPSDYGYTF
DNA: TGTGCCAGCAGCTTAGTAGGAGTAGGGCCCTCCGACTATGGCTACACCTTC

J: TRBJ1-2
D: .
V: TRBV7-9
size: .
CDR3: CASSFGFVQGAAYGYTF
DNA: TGTGCCAGCAGCTTCGGCTTTGTCCAGGGTGCCGCCTATGGCTACACCTTC

J: TRBJ1-1
D: .
V: TRBV7-3
size: .
CDR3: CASSLTQTGNTEAFF
DNA: TGTGCCAGCAGCTTAACACAGACGGGGAACACTGAAGCTTTCTTT

J: TRBJ2-3
D: .
V: TRBV10-3
size: .
CDR3: CAVSTSSDNTDTQYF
DNA: TGTGCCGTCAGTACGTCCTCTGATAACACAGATACGCAGTATTTT

J: TRBJ1-5
D: .
V: TRBV16
size: .
CDR3: CASSQSRGGPQPQHF
DNA: TGTGCCAGCAGCCAATCGAGGGGGGGTCCTCAGCCCCAGCATTTT

J: TRBJ1-1
D: .
V: TRBV6-5
size: .
CDR3: CASSYSGRGGTEAFF
DNA: TGTGCCAGCAGTTACTCGGGGAGAGGGGGCACTGAAGCTTTCTTT

J: TRBJ1-5
D: .
V: TRBV11-3
size: once
CDR3: CASSLLGSGNQPQHF
DNA: TGTGCCAGCAGCTTGTTAGGATCCGGCAATCAGCCCCAGCATTTT

J: TRBJ1-2
D: .
V: TRBV6-5
size: .
CDR3: CASSYSMTDSYGYTF
DNA: TGTGCCAGCAGTTACTCGATGACAGATTCTTATGGCTACACCTTC

J: TRBJ2-3
D: .
V: TRBV4-2
size: .
CDR3: CASSQDPHLYTQYF
DNA: TGTGCCAGCAGCCAAGATCCTCACTTATATACGCAGTATTTT

J: TRBJ2-7
D: .
V: TRBV7-2
size: .
CDR3: CASSLRGASYEQYF
DNA: TGTGCCAGCAGTCTTCGGGGGGCATCTTACGAGCAGTACTTC

J: TRBJ1-4
D: .
V: TRBV28
size: .
CDR3: CASSQRGEKLFF
DNA: TGTGCCAGCAGCCAGAGGGGGGAAAAACTGTTTTTT

J: TRBJ1-2
D: .
V: TRBV28
size: .
CDR3: CASYDGIYGYTF
DNA: TGTGCCAGCTATGACGGGATCTATGGCTACACCTTC

J: TRBJ2-7
D: TRBD2
V: TRBV4-1
size: few
CDR3: CASSHELLAGVNYEQYF
DNA: TGCGCCAGCAGCCACGAACTCCTAGCGGGGGTTAACTACGAGCAGTACTTC

J: TRBJ1-1
D: .
V: TRBV11-2
size: .
CDR3: CASSFGGAVTEAFF
DNA: TGTGCCAGCAGCTTCGGGGGGGCGGTGACTGAAGCTTTCTTT

J: TRBJ2-6
D: .
V: TRBV6-4
size: .
CDR3: CASSDSSSGANVLTF
DNA: TGTGCCAGCAGTGACTCGAGCTCTGGGGCCAACGTCCTGACTTTC

J: TRBJ1-2
D: .
V: TRBV5-4
size: .
CDR3: CASSEGPFVAYGYTF
DNA: TGTGCCAGCAGCGAGGGTCCGTTCGTGGCCTATGGCTACACCTTC

J: TRBJ1-5
D: .
V: TRBV5-8
size: .
CDR3: CASSPIGSYNQPQHF
DNA: TGTGCCAGCAGCCCCATTGGGTCTTACAATCAGCCCCAGCATTTT

J: TRBJ2-6
D: .
V: TRBV9
size: .
CDR3: CASSVELGTARSGANVLTF
DNA: TGTGCCAGCAGCGTAGAGTTGGGGACGGCAAGATCTGGGGCCAACGTCCTGACTTTC

J: TRBJ1-5
D: .
V: TRBV28
size: once
CDR3: CASSPPGRVGQPQHF
DNA: TGTGCCAGCAGTCCTCCGGGCAGGGTGGGTCAGCCCCAGCATTTT

J: TRBJ2-1
D: TRBD1
V: TRBV9
size: .
CDR3: CASSAAGTDEQFF
DNA: TGTGCCAGCAGCGCCGCCGGGACAGATGAGCAGTTCTTC

J: TRBJ1-2
D: .
V: TRBV15
size: .
CDR3: CATSRSGSRGLMHYTF
DNA: TGTGCCACCAGCAGATCGGGGTCCAGGGGCCTAATGCACTACACCTTC

J: TRBJ2-3
D: .
V: TRBV12-3/TRBV12-4
size: .
CDR3: CASTGRTTDTQYF
DNA: TGTGCCAGCACAGGACGGACCACAGATACGCAGTATTTT

J: TRBJ1-2
D: .
V: TRBV6-5
size: .
CDR3: CASYSGYGYTF
DNA: TGTGCCAGTTATTCGGGGTATGGCTACACCTTC

J: TRBJ1-1
D: .
V: TRBV24-1
size: few
CDR3: CATSWGTEAFF
DNA: TGTGCCACCAGCTGGGGGACTGAAGCTTTCTTT